This TCR beta chain is drawn from a study of blood T cell repertoires in COVID-19. Study-wide background: Whether acute or convalescent, the COVID-19 samples came from the United States, Italy and Spain.

Participants, about 18 to 90 years old, spanned fewer than 25 US areas. Germline CDR1 reads MNHEY; CDR2 reads SMNVEV (reference sequence). The V and J ends lost 3 bases and 1 base, in that order; junction bases with no gene match: 6. CDR3 length: 16 residues. Sequenced by immunoSEQ multiplex PCR; TCRdb stores in-frame clones only, minus some. Here the sample spans about 240,000 clones, about 90% being singletons. This chain connects TRBV27 to TRBJ1-3, with TRBD1 identical over 7 bases. The source of this sequence is a woman in her thirties or forties with acute COVID-19. Sequenced sample: PBMCs or T cells enriched from blood (not recorded which). The CDR3 coding sequence is TGTGCCAGCAGTTTTGGCGGGACAGCGTCTGGAAACACCATATATTTT. This gives the protein CASSFGGTASGNTIYF.